The 26 T cell receptor beta chains in this list originate from one sample, sequenced in a study of Graves' ophthalmopathy and Graves' hyperthyroidism. The authors amplified TCR beta CDR3 regions from RNA transcripts. An opening RT-PCR round employed HTBI primers and preceded a second-round multiplex PCR. TCRdb re-called the multiplex PCR reads with MiXCR, one entry per CDR3 protein. The sample lists hundreds of thousands of distinct CDR3 sequences, over 13% occurring once. The sample was blood. Source of these receptors: a woman aged 30 to 39 with Graves' ophthalmopathy.

In its sample, this clonotype was seen many times. The chain recombines TRBV9 with TRBJ2-7, with 7 nucleotides matching TRBD1. Losses at the gene ends were 3 bases for V and 2 bases for J; bases not matched to a gene: 2. The CDR3 length is 13 residues. CDR1 is SGDLS, CDR2 YYNGEE, per germline. The CDR3 region has the DNA TGTGCCAGCAGCGGACAGGGCCCCTACGAGCAGTACTTC. Residues: CASSGQGPYEQYF. Supplemented by reference TRBV9 and TRBJ2-7, the full variable domain reads DSGVTQTPKHLITATGQRVTLRCSPRSGDLSVYWYQQSLDQGLQFLIQYYNGEERAKGNILERFSAQQFPDLHSELNLSSLELGDSALYFCASSGQGPYEQYFGPGTRLTVT.

This clonotype occurred many times. The rearrangement joins TRBV6-1 to TRBJ1-2; D is undetermined. The CDR3 totals 15 residues. Trimming left V 4 bases short and J 4 bases short, with 16 bases between. The germline V gene encodes CDR1 MNHNS and CDR2 SASEGT. CDR3 coding DNA: TGTGCCAGCAGTGGACCGGACGGGGAGCCCTATGGCTACACCTTC. Translated, it gives CASSGPDGEPYGYTF.

This clonotype was counted a few times. The CDR3 spells CASSSPSGLAGANVLTF. The DNA for the CDR3 is TGTGCCAGCAGCTCCCCGAGCGGACTTGCCGGGGCCAACGTCCTGACTTTC. The chain combines TRBV11-1 with TRBJ2-6, with a possible D match to TRBD2 (5 bases). Between the trimmed V and J ends, which lost 4 bases and 4 bases, there was a span of 17 bases. Germline CDR1 reads SGHAT; CDR2 reads FQDESV (reference sequence). The CDR3 spans 17 residues.

At least ten counts were recorded for this clonotype. CDR3 sequence: CASSHRLAGGTNTGELFF. The CDR3 bases are TGTGCCAGCAGTCATCGACTAGCGGGGGGGACTAACACCGGGGAGCTGTTTTTT. The J gene is TRBJ2-2, the V gene TRBV6-2 or TRBV6-3; 14 nucleotides align to TRBD2. V shed 5 bases, J shed 2 bases, and the junction held 7 bases outside the gene matches. CDR1 is MNHEY, CDR2 SVGEGT, per germline. The CDR3 extends over 18 amino acids.

This clonotype has just a few counts. The J gene is TRBJ1-1, the V gene TRBV18; 8 bases match TRBD1. The CDR3 runs to 14 residues. V lost 10 bases, J lost 5 bases, and 12 bases stayed unmatched. Germline values: CDR1 KGHSH, CDR2 LQKENI. CDR3 protein: CATSPTGGETEAFF. In DNA, the CDR3 is TGTGCCACCAGTCCTACAGGGGGAGAAACTGAAGCTTTCTTT.

The chain couples TRBV30 to TRBJ1-2; 8 nucleotides line up with TRBD1. CDR3 length: 14 residues. Germline loops: CDR1 GTSNPN, CDR2 SVGIG (reference sequence). V lost 0 bases to trimming and J lost 6 bases; unmatched junction nucleotides: 6. The CDR3 DNA reads TGTGCCTGGAGTGTACGGGACAGGATCCATGGCTACACCTTC. Translated: CAWSVRDRIHGYTF.

Regarding this clonotype: This could be a read error, since a much larger clone is one nucleotide away. The chain recombines TRBV20-1 with TRBJ2-7; 9 bases agree with TRBD2. J gave up 3 bases and V 0 bases, and 9 bases lay outside the gene matches. The CDR3 sequence is 16 residues long. Germline V gives CDR1 DFQATT, CDR2 SNEGSKA (reference sequence). CDR3 protein: CSARDQTSGDFYEQYF. The CDR3 nucleotides read TGCAGTGCTAGAGATCAGACTAGCGGAGACTTCTACGAGCAGTACTTC.

This clonotype was seen ten or more times. The J gene is TRBJ2-4, the V gene TRBV13; the match to TRBD2 covers 10 bases. The CDR3 loop spans 15 amino acids. Germline CDR1 PRHDT, CDR2 FYEKMQ (reference sequence). V was clipped by 3 bases and J by 9 bases; unmatched bases: 8. The CDR3 DNA follows: TGTGCCAGCAGCTTGCTAGCGGGAGCGGGCGTCATTCAGTACTTC. This translates into CASSLLAGAGVIQYF.

The chain carries TRBV12-3 or TRBV12-4 and TRBJ1-5, with D perhaps TRBD1 (5 bases). This CDR3 contains 14 residues. V lost 7 bases to trimming and J lost 4 bases, with 14 bases between them. The CDR3 DNA follows: TGTGCCAGCAACCAGGGTCGGGGGAATCAGCCCCAGCATTTT. Residues: CASNQGRGNQPQHF.

This clonotype was recorded many times. J is TRBJ1-2 and V is TRBV12-3 or TRBV12-4; D is undetermined. CDR3 size: 13 residues. The ends were cut back, 6 bases at V and 8 bases at J, with 16 bases in the middle. The CDR3 nucleotides read TGTGCCAGCAGCCCGAGCGGTATACGGGGCTACACCTTC. Translated: CASSPSGIRGYTF.

This clonotype was recorded at least ten times. The V call is TRBV28, the J call TRBJ2-7; D is perhaps TRBD1 or TRBD2 (5 bases each). Trimming cost V 8 bases and J 0 bases, with 11 bases left between them. CDR1 MDHEN and CDR2 SYDVKM come from the germline V gene. This CDR3 has 13 amino acids. As DNA, the CDR3 is TGTGCCAGCCCGGGACCGAACTCCTACGAGCAGTACTTC. It yields the protein CASPGPNSYEQYF.

There are many counts of this clonotype. The genes are TRBV12-3 or TRBV12-4 and TRBJ1-1; 10 nucleotides align to TRBD1. The CDR3 covers 14 residues. V was clipped by 6 bases and J by 3 bases; unmatched bases: 4. The CDR3 here is CASRTGQGHTEAFF. In DNA form, the CDR3 reads TGTGCCAGCAGAACGGGACAGGGGCACACTGAAGCTTTCTTT.

This clonotype was recorded at least ten times. J is TRBJ1-1 and V is TRBV30; no clear D. CDR1 and CDR2 from the germline V gene are GTSNPN and SVGIG (reference sequence). V was pared by 2 bases and J by 7 bases, with 8 bases between. The length of the CDR3 is 11 residues. The CDR3 here is CAWSSLVEAFF. CDR3 in DNA: TGTGCCTGGAGTTCACTGGTTGAAGCTTTCTTT.

This clonotype showed up many times. The rearrangement joins TRBV6-1 to TRBJ1-1; D may be TRBD1 (5 bases). The V end was cut by 6 bases, the J end by 5 bases, with 16 bases between. The CDR3 is 14 amino acids. The germline V gene encodes CDR1 MNHNS and CDR2 SASEGT. CDR3 residues: CASRSQGPGTEAFF. CDR3 sequence (DNA): TGTGCCAGCAGGTCCCAGGGCCCGGGAACTGAAGCTTTCTTT.

Ten or more counts support this clonotype. The chain is built from TRBV20-1 and TRBJ2-6, with D possibly matching TRBD2 (6 bases). The CDR3 loop spans 16 amino acids. V was shortened by 5 bases and J by 1 base, with 15 bases between the two germline ends. CDR1 is DFQATT, CDR2 SNEGSKA, per germline (reference sequence). Here the CDR3 reads CSAPSKGGSGANVLTF. The CDR3 bases are TGCAGTGCTCCTTCAAAAGGAGGGTCTGGGGCCAACGTCCTGACTTTC.

This clonotype has more than one count but fewer than ten. This rearrangement joins TRBV6-1 to TRBJ1-1; D gene ambiguous. Per germline, CDR1 MNHNS and CDR2 SASEGT. Trimming took 8 bases from V and 2 from J, leaving 9 bases between them. This CDR3 spans 12 amino acids. CDR3 in DNA: TGTGCCAGCGCGATCGCTAACACTGAAGCTTTCTTT. It specifies CASAIANTEAFF.

This clonotype was seen a few times. This sequence joins TRBV3-1 and TRBJ1-3; no reliable D call. This CDR3 comprises 13 residues. V was trimmed by 0 bases and J by 4 bases, leaving 4 bases between them. CDR1 LGHDT and CDR2 YNNKEL come from the germline V gene (reference sequence). CDR3 loop: CASSQDEGNTIYF. The CDR3 DNA follows: TGTGCCAGCAGCCAAGATGAAGGAAACACCATATATTTT.

This rearrangement joins TRBV6-2 or TRBV6-3 to TRBJ2-5, with D possibly TRBD1 on 5 matching bases. The CDR3 totals 13 residues. V was shortened by 2 bases and J by 5 bases, with 9 bases between the two germline ends. Germline CDR1 reads MNHEY; CDR2 reads SVGEGT. CDR3 DNA: TGTGCCAGCAGTTACGGGGCCCGGGAGACCCAGTACTTC. As protein: CASSYGARETQYF.

This clonotype showed up many times. The J gene is TRBJ1-6, the V gene TRBV28; D not resolved. Germline V gene sequence: CDR1 MDHEN, CDR2 SYDVKM. The CDR3 length is 14 residues. Trimming cost V 6 bases and J 5 bases, with 11 bases left between them. The CDR3 loop is CASSHDGDNSPLHF. The DNA for the CDR3 is TGTGCCAGCAGCCATGACGGGGATAATTCACCCCTCCACTTT.

In this sample, this clonotype turned up many times. The chain uses TRBV28 and TRBJ2-2, with D uncertain. The CDR3 is 15 amino acids. The V and J ends lost 3 bases and 5 bases respectively, with 13 bases between them. Germline-derived CDR1 and CDR2 are MDHEN and SYDVKM. CDR3 residues: CASSFGAGLTGELFF. CDR3 DNA sequence: TGTGCCAGCAGTTTCGGAGCAGGATTGACCGGGGAGCTGTTTTTT.

This clonotype was recorded a few times. This rearrangement joins TRBV20-1 to TRBJ1-1; D not certain. CDR1 and CDR2 from the germline V gene are DFQATT and SNEGSKA (reference sequence). CDR3 length: 14 residues. V was cut by 0 bases and J by 7 bases, with 15 bases left in between. In nucleotides, the CDR3 is TGCAGTGCTAGAGACCTAGAGAGAGAGGGTGAAGCTTTCTTT. This codes for CSARDLEREGEAFF.

This clonotype was seen repeatedly, ten times or more. The chain combines TRBV20-1 with TRBJ1-1; 7 bases match TRBD1. V was pared by 5 bases and J by 1 base, with 4 bases of the junction left unmatched. Germline CDR1 is DFQATT and CDR2 is SNEGSKA (reference sequence). This CDR3 comprises 13 residues. Here the CDR3 DNA reads TGCAGTGCTCCGGGACAGCCGAACACTGAAGCTTTCTTT. Translated, it gives CSAPGQPNTEAFF.

Ten or more counts support this clonotype. The genes are TRBV28 and TRBJ1-2; 8 bases are a match to TRBD1. The CDR3 totals 15 residues. V lost 2 bases and J lost 4; bases outside the gene matches: 6. The germline gives CDR1 MDHEN, CDR2 SYDVKM. The CDR3: CASSLRPGGSYGYTF. CDR3 DNA: TGTGCCAGCAGTTTAAGGCCAGGGGGCAGCTATGGCTACACCTTC.

The chain couples TRBV12-5 to TRBJ2-7; a weak D match, TRBD1 (6 bases). The CDR3 extends over 17 amino acids. Trimming left V 2 bases short and J 5 bases short, with 22 bases between. The germline gives CDR1 LGHNT, CDR2 FRNRAP. This CDR3 is CASGLRVPGVSGDEQYF. The CDR3 DNA sequence: TGTGCTAGTGGTTTGCGGGTCCCAGGGGTTTCGGGTGACGAGCAGTACTTC.

This clonotype was recorded many times. V gene TRBV12-3 or TRBV12-4 combines with J gene TRBJ1-5; the match to TRBD1 covers 8 bases. This CDR3 spans 18 amino acids. V dropped 3 bases and J dropped 3; count of bases not matched to a gene: 13. Here the CDR3 DNA reads TGTGCCAGCAGTTTCTCCCTTACCCGACAGGGGAACAATCAGCCCCAGCATTTT. As protein: CASSFSLTRQGNNQPQHF.

This clonotype was seen repeatedly, ten times or more. The V gene is TRBV6-1, the J gene TRBJ2-2; D gene ambiguous. The CDR3 extends over 15 amino acids. Trimming left V 0 bases short and J 3 bases short, with 8 bases between. Germline values: CDR1 MNHNS, CDR2 SASEGT. The CDR3 DNA reads as TGTGCCAGCAGTGAAGCGTTCCCATACACCGGGGAGCTGTTTTTT. As protein: CASSEAFPYTGELFF.